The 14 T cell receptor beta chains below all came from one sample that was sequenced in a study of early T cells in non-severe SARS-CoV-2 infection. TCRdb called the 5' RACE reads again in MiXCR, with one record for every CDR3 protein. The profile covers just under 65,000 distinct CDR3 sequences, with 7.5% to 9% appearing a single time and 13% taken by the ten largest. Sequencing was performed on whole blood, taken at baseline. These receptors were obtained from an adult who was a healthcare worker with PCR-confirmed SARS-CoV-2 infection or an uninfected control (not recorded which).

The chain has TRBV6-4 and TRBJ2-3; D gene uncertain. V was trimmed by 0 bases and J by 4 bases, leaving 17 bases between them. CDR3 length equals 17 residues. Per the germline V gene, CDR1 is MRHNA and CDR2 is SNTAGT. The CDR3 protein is CASSDSMTHPGSDTQYF. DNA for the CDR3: TGTGCCAGCAGTGACTCGATGACTCACCCTGGGTCAGATACGCAGTATTTT.

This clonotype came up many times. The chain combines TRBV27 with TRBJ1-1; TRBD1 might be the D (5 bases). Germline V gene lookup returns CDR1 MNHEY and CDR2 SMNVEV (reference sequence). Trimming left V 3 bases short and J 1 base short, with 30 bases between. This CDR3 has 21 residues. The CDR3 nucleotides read TGTGCCAGCAGTTTCACGGCCCGGCAGGGCCCTCTCAACCCATGGAACACTGAAGCTTTCTTT. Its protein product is CASSFTARQGPLNPWNTEAFF.

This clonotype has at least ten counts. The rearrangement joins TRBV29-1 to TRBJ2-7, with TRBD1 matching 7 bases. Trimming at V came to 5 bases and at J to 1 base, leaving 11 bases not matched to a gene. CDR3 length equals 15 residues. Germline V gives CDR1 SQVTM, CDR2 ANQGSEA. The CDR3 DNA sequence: TGCAGCGTTCAGACACCCGGGACAGCATCCTACGAGCAGTACTTC. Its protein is CSVQTPGTASYEQYF.

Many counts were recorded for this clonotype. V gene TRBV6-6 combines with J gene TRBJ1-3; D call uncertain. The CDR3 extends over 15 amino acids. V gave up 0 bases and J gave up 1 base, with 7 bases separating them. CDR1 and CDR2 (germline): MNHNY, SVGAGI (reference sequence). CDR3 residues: CASSYSPGSGNTIYF. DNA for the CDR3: TGTGCCAGCAGTTACTCCCCGGGTTCTGGAAACACCATATATTTT.

The CDR3 reads CASTMTSGKYEQYF. For the CDR3, the DNA is TGTGCCAGCACCATGACTAGCGGGAAGTACGAGCAGTACTTC. This chain connects TRBV11-2 to TRBJ2-7; 11 bases line up with TRBD2. Germline-derived CDR1 and CDR2 are SGHAT and FQNNGV. V was clipped by 7 bases and J by 4 bases; unmatched bases: 6. The CDR3 length is 14 residues.

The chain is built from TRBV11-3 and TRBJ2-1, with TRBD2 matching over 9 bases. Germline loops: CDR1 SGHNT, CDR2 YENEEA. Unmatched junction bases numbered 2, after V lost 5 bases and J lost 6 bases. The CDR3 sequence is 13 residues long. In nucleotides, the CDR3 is TGTGCCAGCAGCCGTAGCGGGGGCAATGAGCAGTTCTTC. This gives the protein CASSRSGGNEQFF.

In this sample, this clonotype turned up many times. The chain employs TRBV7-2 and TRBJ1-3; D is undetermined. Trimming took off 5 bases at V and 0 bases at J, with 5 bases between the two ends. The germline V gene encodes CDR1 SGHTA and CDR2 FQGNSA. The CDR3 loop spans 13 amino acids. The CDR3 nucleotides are TGTGCCAGCAGCGCAGGCTCTGGAAACACCATATATTTT. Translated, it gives CASSAGSGNTIYF.

The CDR3 region has the DNA TGTGCCAGCAGCTTTGACAGCATGAACACTGAAGCTTTCTTT. Translation gives CASSFDSMNTEAFF. This rearrangement joins TRBV5-5 to TRBJ1-1, with a tentative D call TRBD1 (5 bases). The CDR3 totals 14 residues. V was shortened by 2 bases and J by 0 bases, with 8 bases between the two germline ends. Germline lookup yields CDR1 SGHKS and CDR2 YYEKEE (reference sequence).

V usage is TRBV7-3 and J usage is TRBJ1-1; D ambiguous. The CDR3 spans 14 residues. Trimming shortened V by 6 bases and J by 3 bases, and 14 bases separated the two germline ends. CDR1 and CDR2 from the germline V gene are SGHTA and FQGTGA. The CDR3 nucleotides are TGTGCCAGCAGTCCGACGATAACCTACACTGAAGCTTTCTTT. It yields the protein CASSPTITYTEAFF.

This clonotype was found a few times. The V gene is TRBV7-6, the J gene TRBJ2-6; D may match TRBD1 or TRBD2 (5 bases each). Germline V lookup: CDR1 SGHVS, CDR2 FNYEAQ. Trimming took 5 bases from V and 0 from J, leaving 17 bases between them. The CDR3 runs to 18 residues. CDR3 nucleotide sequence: TGTGCCAGCAGCCCTAAGGGACGGCTCCACTCTGGGGCCAACGTCCTGACTTTC. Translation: CASSPKGRLHSGANVLTF.

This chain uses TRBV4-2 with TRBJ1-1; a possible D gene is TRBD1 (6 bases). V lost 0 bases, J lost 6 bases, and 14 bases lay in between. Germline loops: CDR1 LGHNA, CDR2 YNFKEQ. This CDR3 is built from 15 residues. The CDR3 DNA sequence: TGTGCCAGCAGCCAAGAACAGGGCAGGGTGGCTGAAGCTTTCTTT. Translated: CASSQEQGRVAEAFF.

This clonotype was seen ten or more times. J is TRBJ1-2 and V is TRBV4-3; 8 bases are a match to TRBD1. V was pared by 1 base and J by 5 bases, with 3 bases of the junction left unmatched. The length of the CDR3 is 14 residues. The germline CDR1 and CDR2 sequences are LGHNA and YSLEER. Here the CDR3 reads CASSQVGQGYGYTF. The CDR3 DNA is TGCGCCAGCAGCCAAGTTGGACAGGGTTATGGCTACACCTTC.

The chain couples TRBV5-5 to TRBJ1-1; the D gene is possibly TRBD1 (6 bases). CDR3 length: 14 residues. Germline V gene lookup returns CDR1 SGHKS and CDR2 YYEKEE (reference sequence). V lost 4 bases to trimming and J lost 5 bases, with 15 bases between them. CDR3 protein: CASSPGAIGTEAFF. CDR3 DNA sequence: TGTGCCAGCAGCCCGGGGGCGATCGGGACTGAAGCTTTCTTT.

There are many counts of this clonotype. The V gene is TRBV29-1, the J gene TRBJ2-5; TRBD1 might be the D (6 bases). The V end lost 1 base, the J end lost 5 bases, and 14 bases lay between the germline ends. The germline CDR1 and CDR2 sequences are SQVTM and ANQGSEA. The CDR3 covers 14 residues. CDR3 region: CSVEGVRGVETQYF. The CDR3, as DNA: TGCAGCGTTGAAGGGGTCAGGGGTGTGGAGACCCAGTACTTC. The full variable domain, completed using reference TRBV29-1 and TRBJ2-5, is SAVISQKPSRDICQRGTSLTIQCQVDSQVTMMFWYRQQPGQSLTLIATANQGSEATYESGFVIDKFPISRPNLTFSTLTVSNMSPEDSSIYLCSVEGVRGVETQYFGPGTRLLVL.